Below, 20 T cell receptor beta chains from the same sample are listed, as sequenced in a study of T-cell memory formation after mild COVID-19. TCRdb reprocessed the 5' RACE reads with MiXCR, giving one entry per CDR3 protein. The sample carries 40,000 to 60,000 distinct CDR3 sequences, roughly 12% recorded once. Sample: PBMCs or a T cell subset sorted from them (not recorded which). These receptor sequences come from a young man who had mild COVID-19 (a few samples of this study predate the infection). Cell type and time point are not known.

This clonotype was seen many times. The chain is built from TRBV6-5 and TRBJ2-1; perhaps TRBD1 as D (6 bases). Germline CDR1 and CDR2: MNHEY and SVGAGI. The CDR3 is 15 residues long. Trimming cost V 0 bases and J 3 bases, with 9 bases left between them. The CDR3 DNA follows: TGTGCCAGCAGTTACTCGGCAGGGGTCTACAATGAGCAGTTCTTC. It yields the protein CASSYSAGVYNEQFF.

This clonotype was observed a handful of times. J is TRBJ2-4 and V is TRBV5-1, with D possibly matching TRBD2 (5 bases). The CDR3 consists of 14 residues. V dropped 4 bases and J dropped 3 bases, with 11 bases sitting between them. The V gene's germline CDR1 is SGHRS and CDR2 YFSETQ. CDR3 in DNA: TGCGCCAGCAGCCAAGAGGGTGGCAAAAACATTCAGTACTTC. Residues: CASSQEGGKNIQYF. The full variable domain, in which reference TRBV5-1 and TRBJ2-4 provide the parts outside the CDR3, is KAGVTQTPRYLIKTRGQQVTLSCSPISGHRSVSWYQQTPGQGLQFLFEYFSETQRNKGNFPGRFSGRQFSNSRSEMNVSTLELGDSALYLCASSQEGGKNIQYFGAGTRLSVL.

This clonotype was observed a few times. The chain has TRBV20-1 and TRBJ1-2; 7 bases line up with TRBD1. Germline V lookup: CDR1 DFQATT, CDR2 SNEGSKA (reference sequence). The CDR3 length is 12 residues. J was trimmed by 8 bases and V by 5 bases; bases with no gene match: 8. CDR3 loop: CSAPRGLGGYTF. The CDR3 nucleotides are TGCAGTGCTCCAAGGGGGCTTGGAGGCTACACCTTC.

The CDR3 DNA reads as TGTGCCAGCAGCTTAGTAGGTGGTACGGACACAGATACGCAGTATTTT. Protein product: CASSLVGGTDTDTQYF. The J gene is TRBJ2-3, the V gene TRBV11-2, with D hard to call. CDR1 is SGHAT, CDR2 FQNNGV, per germline. Trimming stripped 1 base from V and 2 bases from J, with 13 bases between. The CDR3 is 16 residues long.

This chain connects TRBV29-1 to TRBJ2-5; TRBD2 is a possible D gene (6 bases). With 7 bases removed from V and 5 bases from J, the gap between germline ends came to 17 bases. This CDR3 region has 13 residues. Germline V gene sequence: CDR1 SQVTM, CDR2 ANQGSEA. CDR3 bases: TGCAGCGCGGGACTGGGGGAGATCGAGACCCAGTACTTC. It is translated as CSAGLGEIETQYF.

This rearrangement joins TRBV18 to TRBJ1-1; 8 positions agree with TRBD1. The V gene's germline CDR1 is KGHSH and CDR2 LQKENI. The CDR3 runs 14 residues. V was clipped by 3 bases and J by 4 bases; unmatched bases: 4. CDR3 protein: CASSPSQGATEAFF. CDR3 nucleotide sequence: TGTGCCAGCTCACCTTCCCAGGGGGCCACTGAAGCTTTCTTT.

This rearrangement joins TRBV12-1 to TRBJ1-5. TRBV12-1 is assigned pseudogene status. The CDR3 consists of 14 residues. The CDR3, as DNA: TGTGCCAGCAGCTTTGGGTTAAGCAATCAGCCCCAGCATTTT. Translating it yields CASSFGLSNQPQHF.

This clonotype has a handful of counts. The chain joins TRBV7-2 to TRBJ1-1; tentative D call: TRBD1 (5 bases). CDR1 is SGHTA and CDR2 is FQGNSA in the germline V gene. Trimming removed 4 bases from V and 11 bases from J, with 20 bases in between. CDR3 size: 14 residues. For the CDR3, the DNA is TGTGCCAGCAGCTGGGGGGGGTCAGGGAGGCACGCTTTCTTT. It translates to CASSWGGSGRHAFF.

There are a few counts of this clonotype. The V gene is TRBV28, the J gene TRBJ2-2, with D maybe TRBD2 (5 bases). V lost 3 bases to trimming and J lost 5 bases, with 16 bases between them. CDR3 length: 16 amino acids. Germline values: CDR1 MDHEN, CDR2 SYDVKM. The CDR3 here is CASSFGLSMGTGELFF. The CDR3 coding sequence is TGTGCCAGCAGTTTTGGACTCTCAATGGGGACCGGGGAGCTGTTTTTT.

This clonotype was seen many times. This chain links TRBV5-1 with TRBJ2-3; D may match TRBD1 or TRBD2 (5 bases each). In germline, CDR1 is SGHRS, CDR2 YFSETQ. This CDR3 contains 14 residues. Trimming pared 1 base from V and 2 bases from J, leaving 8 bases between. CDR3: CASSLFGATDTQYF. As DNA, the CDR3 is TGCGCCAGCAGCTTGTTCGGGGCCACAGATACGCAGTATTTT. The whole variable domain, remainder taken from reference TRBV5-1 and TRBJ2-3, is KAGVTQTPRYLIKTRGQQVTLSCSPISGHRSVSWYQQTPGQGLQFLFEYFSETQRNKGNFPGRFSGRQFSNSRSEMNVSTLELGDSALYLCASSLFGATDTQYFGPGTRLTVL.

This chain joins TRBV6-6 and TRBJ1-1, with D unclear. Germline CDR1 MNHNY, CDR2 SVGAGI (reference sequence). Trimming cost V 2 bases and J 2 bases, with 3 bases left between them. This CDR3 contains 12 residues. CDR3 protein: CASSYPNTEAFF. Written as DNA, the CDR3 is TGTGCCAGCAGTTACCCCAACACTGAAGCTTTCTTT.

J is TRBJ2-5 and V is TRBV20-1, with 7 bases that match TRBD1. The germline gives CDR1 DFQATT, CDR2 SNEGSKA (reference sequence). V lost 6 bases, J lost 4 bases, and 8 bases stayed unmatched. The CDR3 runs to 13 residues. In DNA, the CDR3 is TGCAGTGCCCGACAGGGATCAAGAGAGACCCAGTACTTC. This sequence encodes CSARQGSRETQYF.

This clonotype was counted at least ten times. V and J are TRBV2 and TRBJ2-3; perhaps TRBD2 as D (5 bases). Trimming shortened V by 4 bases and J by 9 bases, and 14 bases separated the two germline ends. CDR1 is SNHLY and CDR2 is FYNNEI in the germline V gene. This CDR3 is 13 amino acids long. CDR3 nucleotide sequence: TGTGCCAGCAGTGCCGAACTAGGGCACACGCAGTATTTT. Protein sequence: CASSAELGHTQYF.

The chain has TRBV20-1 and TRBJ1-1; D is unclear. Germline V gene data show CDR1 as DFQATT and CDR2 as SNEGSKA (reference sequence). This CDR3 has 10 amino acids. The ends were cut back, 3 bases at V and 4 bases at J, with 3 bases in the middle. CDR3 protein: CSARFTEAFF. The CDR3 DNA reads as TGCAGTGCTAGGTTCACTGAAGCTTTCTTT.

At least ten counts were recorded for this clonotype. V and J are TRBV5-1 and TRBJ2-7, with D perhaps assigned TRBD1 or TRBD2 (5 bases each). Per germline, CDR1 SGHRS and CDR2 YFSETQ. V lost 4 bases, J lost 3 bases, and 8 bases lay in between. The CDR3 has 12 amino acids. CDR3 DNA: TGCGCCAGCAGCCGGGACGGCTACGAGCAGTACTTC. Translation: CASSRDGYEQYF.

The CDR3: CASSLVVGPSYNEQFF. CDR3 coding DNA: TGTGCCAGCAGCTTGGTCGTGGGCCCCTCCTACAATGAGCAGTTCTTC. The gene calls are TRBV5-5 and TRBJ2-1, with unresolved D. Looked up from germline, CDR1 is SGHKS and CDR2 is YYEKEE (reference sequence). V was shortened by 0 bases and J by 0 bases, with 10 bases between the two germline ends. The CDR3 runs to 16 residues.

A word on this clonotype: A much larger clone differs from this one at a single base, so this may be a read error. The rearrangement links TRBV12-3 or TRBV12-4 to TRBJ1-2; no clear D. The CDR3 has 13 amino acids. Here the CDR3 DNA reads TGTGGCAGCAGTTTAGTTGGTGGCGGCGGCTACACCTTC. This encodes CGSSLVGGGGYTF.

The table lists this clonotype with many counts. This sequence joins TRBV3-1 and TRBJ2-5; D unresolved. The CDR3 covers 13 residues. CDR1 and CDR2 from the germline V gene are LGHDT and YNNKEL (reference sequence). Trimming took off 0 bases at V and 7 bases at J, with 9 bases between the two ends. CDR3 residues: CASSQEGFGTQYF. CDR3 in DNA: TGTGCCAGCAGCCAAGAGGGGTTTGGGACCCAGTACTTC.

This rearrangement joins TRBV4-1 to TRBJ1-1; D unclear. Germline V CDR1 and CDR2: MGHRA, YSYEKL. The CDR3 runs 14 residues. V lost 6 bases and J lost 2, with 13 bases in between. The CDR3 DNA follows: TGCGCCAGCAGGTCCTGGAAGACAAACACTGAAGCTTTCTTT. It yields the protein CASRSWKTNTEAFF.

This clonotype has ten or more counts. The chain uses TRBV3-1 and TRBJ2-5, with 8 bases aligning to TRBD1. V was clipped by 3 bases and J by 1 base; unmatched bases: 13. Germline assignment: CDR1 LGHDT and CDR2 YNNKEL (reference sequence). CDR3 length: 18 amino acids. CDR3 nucleotides: TGTGCCAGCAGCCAGTCGCGATTCAGGGGGCATACCCAAGAGACCCAGTACTTC. Its translation: CASSQSRFRGHTQETQYF.